The 26 T cell receptor beta chains reported below all come from one sample, sequenced in a study of blood T cell repertoires in COVID-19. Profiling relied on immunoSEQ multiplex PCR, and the TCRdb table lists in-frame clones only, not all of them. The sample comprises 200,000 to 250,000 clones, under 90% of which are singletons, and 5.5% to 8% rests with the top ten. The material sequenced was peripheral blood. These TCRs come from a man in his 60s who had recovered from COVID-19.

The chain joins TRBV21-1 to TRBJ2-1; no check of the table's D call, TRBD1, against the DNA was made. TRBV21-1 is a documented pseudogene. The CDR3 is made up of 15 amino acids. The chain's CDR3 is CASSRTGTGYNEQFF. The CDR3 DNA follows: TGTGCCAGCAGCAGAACCGGGACAGGGTACAATGAGCAGTTCTTC.

The genes are TRBV18 and TRBJ2-2, with 10 nucleotides matching TRBD1. Germline lookup yields CDR1 KGHSH and CDR2 LQKENI. The ends lost 4 bases at V and 7 bases at J; junction bases unmatched: 6. This CDR3 is 15 amino acids long. The CDR3: CASSRDRGESGELFF. CDR3 coding DNA: TGTGCCAGCTCACGGGACAGGGGTGAAAGCGGGGAGCTGTTTTTT.

The chain uses TRBV5-4 and TRBJ2-3; 15 nucleotides match TRBD2. J lost 2 bases, V lost 5 bases, and 6 bases had no gene match. In germline, CDR1 is SGHNT, CDR2 YYREEE (reference sequence). This CDR3 has 17 residues. CDR3 sequence reads: CASRNGLAGGITDTQYF. As DNA, the CDR3 is TGTGCCAGCAGAAACGGACTAGCGGGGGGGATCACAGATACGCAGTATTTT.

This clone was detected once. The chain employs TRBV6-5 and TRBJ2-5; D might be TRBD1 (6 bases). Germline assignment: CDR1 MNHEY and CDR2 SVGAGI. The CDR3 extends over 13 amino acids. Trimming removed 10 bases at V and 4 bases at J, with 16 bases between. CDR3 residues: CATQGPVSETQYF. The CDR3 DNA reads as TGTGCCACCCAGGGGCCGGTCTCAGAGACCCAGTACTTC.

The chain combines TRBV5-4 with TRBJ2-2; D unclear. Germline loops: CDR1 SGHNT, CDR2 YYREEE (reference sequence). The CDR3 consists of 16 residues. V was shortened by 0 bases and J by 0 bases, with 9 bases between the two germline ends. The CDR3 DNA reads as TGTGCCAGCAGCTTGGGTTCTAGAACGAACACCGGGGAGCTGTTTTTT. Protein: CASSLGSRTNTGELFF.

This rearrangement joins TRBV6-6 to TRBJ1-2, with 7 bases identical to TRBD1. The CDR3 sequence is 15 residues long. V gave up 0 bases and J gave up 2 bases; unmatched junction bases: 3. In germline, CDR1 is MNHNY, CDR2 SVGAGI (reference sequence). CDR3 protein: CASSYSGQRNYGYTF. The CDR3, as DNA: TGTGCCAGCAGTTACTCGGGACAGCGCAACTATGGCTACACCTTC.

V is TRBV5-1 and J is TRBJ2-2; D gene ambiguous. CDR3 length: 14 residues. Trimming pared 6 bases from V and 0 bases from J, leaving 9 bases between. Germline-derived CDR1 and CDR2 are SGHRS and YFSETQ. The CDR3 is CASTPGSNTGELFF. In DNA form, the CDR3 reads TGCGCCAGCACCCCAGGATCGAACACCGGGGAGCTGTTTTTT.

This clone was seen only a few times. Other DNA sequences of this sample code for an identical CDR3. V gene TRBV28 combines with J gene TRBJ2-7; perhaps TRBD1 as D (5 bases). Germline V gene data show CDR1 as MDHEN and CDR2 as SYDVKM. CDR3 length equals 12 residues. V lost 2 bases, J lost 3 bases, and 5 bases lay in between. This CDR3 reads CASSLQGYEQYF. CDR3 coding DNA: TGTGCCAGCAGTTTACAGGGCTACGAGCAGTACTTC.

The chain employs TRBV18 and TRBJ1-3, with D maybe TRBD1 (6 bases). V was cut by 3 bases and J by 2 bases, with 11 bases left in between. CDR1 and CDR2 (germline): KGHSH, LQKENI. The CDR3 sequence is 15 residues long. The CDR3 nucleotides are TGTGCCAGCTCACCGGACAGAAACGCTGGAAACACCATATATTTT. The encoded protein is CASSPDRNAGNTIYF.

Remarks on this clone: A much more abundant neighbour one base away suggests this may be a read error. The rearrangement joins TRBV11-2 to TRBJ2-7, with D unresolved. The germline V gene has CDR1 SGHAT and CDR2 FQNNGV. The V end was cut by 5 bases, the J end by 0 bases, with 5 bases between. The CDR3 has 12 amino acids. The CDR3 reads CASSPSSYEQYF. CDR3 sequence (DNA): TGTGCCAGCAGCCCTAGCTCCTACGAGCAGTACTTC.

V gene TRBV7-9 combines with J gene TRBJ2-7; D uncertain. The CDR3 has 12 amino acids. Germline-derived CDR1 and CDR2 are SEHNR and FQNEAQ (reference sequence). Trimming took off 4 bases at V and 3 bases at J, with 7 bases between the two ends. As DNA, the CDR3 is TGTGCCAGCAGCTCGGTCCACTACGAGCAGTACTTC. Translating gives CASSSVHYEQYF.

This clone is a singleton in its sample. The chain links TRBV6-5 to TRBJ2-7; D is possibly TRBD2 (6 bases). The germline gives CDR1 MNHEY, CDR2 SVGAGI. The ends were cut back, 2 bases at V and 3 bases at J, with 14 bases in the middle. The CDR3 consists of 15 residues. In DNA, the CDR3 is TGTGCCAGCAGTTACACGTACGGGGGAGGCTACGAGCAGTACTTC. It is translated as CASSYTYGGGYEQYF.

The chain joins TRBV3-1 (or the pseudogene TRBV3-2) to TRBJ2-7, with D hard to call. From germline, CDR1 is LGHDT and CDR2 YNNKEL (reference sequence). V gave up 3 bases and J gave up 3 bases, with 6 bases separating them. This CDR3 has 12 residues. CDR3 DNA sequence: TGTGCCAGCAGCCATCTCGGCTACGAGCAGTACTTC. Its translation: CASSHLGYEQYF.

V gene TRBV7-2 combines with J gene TRBJ1-3; D not resolved. Germline-derived CDR1 and CDR2 are SGHTA and FQGNSA. The CDR3 has 14 residues. Trimming took off 1 base at V and 7 bases at J, with 11 bases between the two ends. The chain's CDR3 is CASSLEDIRNTIYF. CDR3 nucleotides: TGTGCCAGCAGCTTAGAAGACATAAGGAACACCATATATTTT.

This clone turned up a few times. This chain connects TRBV2 to TRBJ1-5; weak D call: TRBD1 (6 bases). The CDR3 is 12 amino acids. The V and J ends lost 4 bases and 11 bases respectively, with 12 bases between them. In germline, CDR1 is SNHLY, CDR2 FYNNEI. CDR3 loop: CASSGTGFSQHF. In DNA form, the CDR3 reads TGTGCCAGCAGTGGCACAGGGTTCTCCCAGCATTTT.

V and J are TRBV11-1 and TRBJ1-1; 9 bases are shared with TRBD1. CDR3 length: 16 residues. CDR1 SGHAT and CDR2 FQDESV come from the germline V gene (reference sequence). V lost 1 base to trimming and J lost 1 base; unmatched junction nucleotides: 4. This chain's CDR3 is CASSLGDRDANTEAFF. Written as DNA, the CDR3 is TGTGCCAGCAGCTTAGGGGACAGGGACGCGAACACTGAAGCTTTCTTT.

The chain employs TRBV6-5 and TRBJ2-7, with no clear D. Per germline, CDR1 MNHEY and CDR2 SVGAGI. The CDR3 extends over 13 amino acids. Between the trimmed V and J ends, which lost 0 bases and 4 bases, there was a span of 7 bases. The CDR3 here is CASSYSAGYEQYF. The CDR3 coding sequence is TGTGCCAGCAGTTACTCGGCAGGTTACGAGCAGTACTTC.

The genes are TRBV7-2 and TRBJ1-2, with TRBD1 identical over 9 bases. This CDR3 region has 15 residues. The germline CDR1 and CDR2 sequences are SGHTA and FQGNSA. Unmatched junction bases numbered 3, after V lost 1 base and J lost 3 bases. CDR3 amino acids: CASSLVWTGDYGYTF. CDR3 DNA sequence: TGTGCCAGCAGCTTAGTATGGACAGGGGACTATGGCTACACCTTC. Full variable domain (outside the CDR3, taken from reference TRBV7-2 and TRBJ1-2): GAGVSQSPSNKVTEKGKDVELRCDPISGHTALYWYRQSLGQGLEFLIYFQGNSAPDKSGLPSDRFSAERTGGSVSTLTIQRTQQEDSAVYLCASSLVWTGDYGYTFGSGTRLTVV.

V usage is TRBV18 and J usage is TRBJ2-2; TRBD1 matches 9 bases. Germline assignment: CDR1 KGHSH and CDR2 LQKENI. The CDR3 consists of 15 residues. Losses at the gene ends were 2 bases for V and 3 bases for J; bases not matched to a gene: 1. The CDR3 sequence is CASSPGTGHTGELFF. The CDR3 DNA follows: TGTGCCAGCTCACCAGGGACAGGGCACACCGGGGAGCTGTTTTTT. Based on the CDR3 plus reference TRBV18 and TRBJ2-2, the full variable domain is NAGVMQNPRHLVRRRGQEARLRCSPMKGHSHVYWYRQLPEEGLKFMVYLQKENIIDESGMPKERFSAEFPKEGPSILRIQQVVRGDSAAYFCASSPGTGHTGELFFGEGSRLTVL.

The chain joins TRBV9 to TRBJ2-2; maybe TRBD1 (6 bases). CDR1 is SGDLS, CDR2 YYNGEE, per germline. Trimming stripped 1 base from V and 1 base from J, with 8 bases between. CDR3 length: 15 residues. The CDR3 DNA is TGTGCCAGCAGCGTACTACAGGGGAACACCGGGGAGCTGTTTTTT. Residues: CASSVLQGNTGELFF.

The V and J genes are TRBV5-8 and TRBJ2-7; 7 positions match TRBD2. Looked up from germline, CDR1 is SGHTS and CDR2 is YDEGEE. V lost 2 bases and J lost 1; bases outside the gene matches: 3. This CDR3 has 14 amino acids. The CDR3 DNA sequence: TGTGCCAGCAGCTTAGGGACTATTTCCTACGAGCAGTACTTC. Residues: CASSLGTISYEQYF.

The J gene is TRBJ2-1, the V gene TRBV7-2, with TRBD2 matching over 11 bases. The V and J ends lost 1 base and 6 bases, in that order; junction bases with no gene match: 5. The CDR3 is 16 residues long. Germline V gene sequence: CDR1 SGHTA, CDR2 FQGNSA. The DNA of the CDR3 is TGTGCCAGCAGCTTAGAGGGGACTAGCGGAACCAATGAGCAGTTCTTC. Its protein is CASSLEGTSGTNEQFF.

The chain is built from TRBV19 and TRBJ1-5, with D tentatively TRBD1 (6 bases). The CDR3 is 14 residues long. Germline-derived CDR1 and CDR2 are LNHDA and SQIVND (reference sequence). V lost 3 bases and J lost 7, with 13 bases in between. CDR3 amino acids: CASSITGFRQPQHF. DNA for the CDR3: TGTGCCAGTAGTATCACAGGGTTCAGGCAGCCCCAGCATTTT.

This clone has more than one count but fewer than ten. The chain employs TRBV5-6 and TRBJ2-7; D is perhaps TRBD1 (5 bases). Per germline, CDR1 SGHDT and CDR2 YYEEEE. This CDR3 region has 14 residues. The V gene lost 0 bases and the J gene lost 11 bases, with 18 bases spanning the gap. CDR3 sequence reads: CASSLDARRGTKYF. The CDR3 coding sequence is TGTGCCAGCAGCTTGGACGCGCGAAGGGGTACGAAGTACTTC.

The V and J genes are TRBV9 and TRBJ1-3; no clear D gene. Trimming shortened V by 0 bases and J by 0 bases, and 7 bases separated the two germline ends. The germline gives CDR1 SGDLS, CDR2 YYNGEE. The CDR3 spans 15 residues. In DNA, the CDR3 is TGTGCCAGCAGCGTAGGGCCCAGCTCTGGAAACACCATATATTTT. This translates into CASSVGPSSGNTIYF.

The J gene is TRBJ2-1, the V gene TRBV6-5; TRBD2 agrees at 9 bases. Germline V gives CDR1 MNHEY, CDR2 SVGAGI. J lost 4 bases, V lost 4 bases, and 8 bases had no gene match. This CDR3 has 16 amino acids. The CDR3 here is CASSSTSGLAYNEQFF. The DNA of the CDR3 is TGTGCCAGCAGTTCAACTAGCGGGCTCGCTTACAATGAGCAGTTCTTC.